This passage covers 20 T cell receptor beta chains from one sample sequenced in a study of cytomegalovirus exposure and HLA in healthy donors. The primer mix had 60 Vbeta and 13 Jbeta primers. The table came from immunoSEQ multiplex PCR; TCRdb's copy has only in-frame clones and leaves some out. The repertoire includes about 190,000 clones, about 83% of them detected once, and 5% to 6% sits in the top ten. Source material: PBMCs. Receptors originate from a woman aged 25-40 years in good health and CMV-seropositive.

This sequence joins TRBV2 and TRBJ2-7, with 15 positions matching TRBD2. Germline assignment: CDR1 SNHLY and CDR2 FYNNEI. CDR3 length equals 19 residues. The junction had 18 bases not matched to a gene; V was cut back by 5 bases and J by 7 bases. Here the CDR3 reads CASSMRTSGRVEVPPEQYF. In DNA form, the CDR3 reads TGTGCCAGCAGTATGCGGACTAGCGGGAGGGTCGAAGTTCCTCCAGAGCAGTACTTC.

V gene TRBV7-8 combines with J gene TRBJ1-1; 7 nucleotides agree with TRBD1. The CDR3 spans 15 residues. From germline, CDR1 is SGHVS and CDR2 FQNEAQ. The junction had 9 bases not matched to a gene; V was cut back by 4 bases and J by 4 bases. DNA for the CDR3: TGTGCCAGCAGCTCTGAGGGGGCGCGGAGCACTGAAGCTTTCTTT. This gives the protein CASSSEGARSTEAFF.

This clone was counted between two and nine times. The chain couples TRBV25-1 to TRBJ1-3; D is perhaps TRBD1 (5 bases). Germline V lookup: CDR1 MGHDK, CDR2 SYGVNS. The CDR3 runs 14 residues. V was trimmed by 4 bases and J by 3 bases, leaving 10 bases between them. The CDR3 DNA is TGTGCCAGCAGTGTCGGCGGGGGTGGAAACACCATATATTTT. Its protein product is CASSVGGGGNTIYF.

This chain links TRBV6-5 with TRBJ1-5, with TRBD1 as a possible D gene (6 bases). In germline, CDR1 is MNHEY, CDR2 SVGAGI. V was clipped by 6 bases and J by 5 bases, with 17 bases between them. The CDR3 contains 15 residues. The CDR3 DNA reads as TGTGCCAGCAGACCTCGGGACAAGCCAGATCAGCCCCAGCATTTT. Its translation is CASRPRDKPDQPQHF.

As DNA, the CDR3 is TGTGCCAGCAGACGAACTAGCGGCGCCTACGAGCAGTACTTC. Protein sequence: CASRRTSGAYEQYF. V gene TRBV6-5 combines with J gene TRBJ2-7; 8 bases are shared with TRBD2. Per germline, CDR1 MNHEY and CDR2 SVGAGI. The CDR3 is 14 residues long. V lost 6 bases and J lost 2; bases outside the gene matches: 6.

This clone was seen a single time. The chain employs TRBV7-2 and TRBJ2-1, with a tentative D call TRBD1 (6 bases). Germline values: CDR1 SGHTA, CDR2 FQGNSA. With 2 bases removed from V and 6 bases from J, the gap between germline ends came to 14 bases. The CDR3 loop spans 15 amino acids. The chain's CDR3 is CASSLIAAGVNEQFF. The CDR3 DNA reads TGTGCCAGCAGCTTAATCGCGGCAGGGGTCAATGAGCAGTTCTTC. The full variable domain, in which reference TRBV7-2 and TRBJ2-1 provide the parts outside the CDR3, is GAGVSQSPSNKVTEKGKDVELRCDPISGHTALYWYRQSLGQGLEFLIYFQGNSAPDKSGLPSDRFSAERTGGSVSTLTIQRTQQEDSAVYLCASSLIAAGVNEQFFGPGTRLTVL.

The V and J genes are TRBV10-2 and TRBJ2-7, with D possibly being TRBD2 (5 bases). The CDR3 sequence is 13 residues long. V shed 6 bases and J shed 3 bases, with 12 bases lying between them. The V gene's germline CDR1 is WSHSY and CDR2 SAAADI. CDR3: CASSPLLGYEQYF. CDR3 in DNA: TGCGCCAGCAGCCCGCTACTAGGCTACGAGCAGTACTTC.

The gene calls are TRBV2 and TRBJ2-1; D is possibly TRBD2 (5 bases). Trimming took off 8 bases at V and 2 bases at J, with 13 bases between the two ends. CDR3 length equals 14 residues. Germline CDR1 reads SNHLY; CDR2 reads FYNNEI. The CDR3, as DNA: TGTGCCAGCTCCCGAGCAGCGGCCTACAATGAGCAGTTCTTC. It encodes CASSRAAAYNEQFF.

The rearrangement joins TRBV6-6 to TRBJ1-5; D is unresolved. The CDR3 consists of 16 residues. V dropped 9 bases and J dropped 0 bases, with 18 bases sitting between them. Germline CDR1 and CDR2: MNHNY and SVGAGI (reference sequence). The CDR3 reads CASTAHATHSNQPQHF. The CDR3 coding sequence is TGTGCCAGTACTGCCCACGCAACGCATAGCAATCAGCCCCAGCATTTT.

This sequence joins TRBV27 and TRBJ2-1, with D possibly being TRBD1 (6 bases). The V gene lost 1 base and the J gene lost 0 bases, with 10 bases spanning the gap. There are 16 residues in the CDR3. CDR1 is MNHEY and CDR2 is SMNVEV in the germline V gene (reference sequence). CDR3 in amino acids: CASSLYGTSSYNEQFF. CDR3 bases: TGTGCCAGCAGTTTATATGGGACAAGCTCCTACAATGAGCAGTTCTTC.

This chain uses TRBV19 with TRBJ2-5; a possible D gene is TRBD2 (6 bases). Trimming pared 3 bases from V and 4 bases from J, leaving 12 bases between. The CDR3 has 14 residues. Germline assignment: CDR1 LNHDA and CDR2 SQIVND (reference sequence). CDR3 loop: CASSITGGSETQYF. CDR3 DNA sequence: TGTGCCAGTAGTATTACAGGAGGGTCAGAGACCCAGTACTTC.

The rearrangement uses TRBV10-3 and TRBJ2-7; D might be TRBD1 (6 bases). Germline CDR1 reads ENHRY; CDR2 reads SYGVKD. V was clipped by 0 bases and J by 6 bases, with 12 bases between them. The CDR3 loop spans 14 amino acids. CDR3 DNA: TGTGCCATCAGTGAGTCGAGGCAGGGGTTCGAGCAGTACTTC. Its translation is CAISESRQGFEQYF.

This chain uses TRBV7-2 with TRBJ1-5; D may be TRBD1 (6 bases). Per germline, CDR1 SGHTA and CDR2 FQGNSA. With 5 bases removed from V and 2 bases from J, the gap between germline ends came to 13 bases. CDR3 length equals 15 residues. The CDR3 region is CASSTRQVGNQPQHF. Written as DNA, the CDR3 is TGTGCCAGCAGCACCCGACAGGTCGGCAATCAGCCCCAGCATTTT.

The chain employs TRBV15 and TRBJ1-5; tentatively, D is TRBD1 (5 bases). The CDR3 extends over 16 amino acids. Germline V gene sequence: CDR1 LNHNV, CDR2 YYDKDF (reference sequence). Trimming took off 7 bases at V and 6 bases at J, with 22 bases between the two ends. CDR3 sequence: CATTQANQGLGQPQHF. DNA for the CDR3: TGTGCCACCACCCAAGCTAACCAGGGTTTGGGTCAGCCCCAGCATTTT.

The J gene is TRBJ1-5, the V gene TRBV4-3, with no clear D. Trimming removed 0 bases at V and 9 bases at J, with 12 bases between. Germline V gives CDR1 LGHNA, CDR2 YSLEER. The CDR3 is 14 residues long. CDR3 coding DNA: TGCGCCAGCAGCCAAGACGGACGAGCGGGGCCCCAGCATTTT. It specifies CASSQDGRAGPQHF.

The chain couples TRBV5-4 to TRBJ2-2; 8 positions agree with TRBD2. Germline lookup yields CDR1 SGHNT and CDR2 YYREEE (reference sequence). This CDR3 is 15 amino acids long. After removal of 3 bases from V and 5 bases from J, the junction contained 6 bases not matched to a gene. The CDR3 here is CASSSSGSFTGELFF. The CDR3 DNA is TGTGCCAGCAGCTCCAGCGGGAGTTTTACCGGGGAGCTGTTTTTT.

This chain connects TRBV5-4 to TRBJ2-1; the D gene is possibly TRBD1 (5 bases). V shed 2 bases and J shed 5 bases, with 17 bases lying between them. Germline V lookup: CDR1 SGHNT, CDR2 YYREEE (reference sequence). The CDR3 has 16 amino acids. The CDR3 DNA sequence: TGTGCCAGCAGCTTAGGGGCAGCAGGAACACACAATGAGCAGTTCTTC. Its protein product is CASSLGAAGTHNEQFF.

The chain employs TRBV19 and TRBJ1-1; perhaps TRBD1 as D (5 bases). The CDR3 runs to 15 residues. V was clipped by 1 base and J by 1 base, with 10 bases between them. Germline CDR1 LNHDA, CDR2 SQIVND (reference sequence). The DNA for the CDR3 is TGTGCCAGTAGTATAGGAAGGGGTGCGAACACTGAAGCTTTCTTT. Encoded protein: CASSIGRGANTEAFF.

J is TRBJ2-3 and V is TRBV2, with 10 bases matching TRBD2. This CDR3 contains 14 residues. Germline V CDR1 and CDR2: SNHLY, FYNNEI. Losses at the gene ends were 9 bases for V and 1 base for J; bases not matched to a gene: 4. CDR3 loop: CARAGTSGTDTQYF. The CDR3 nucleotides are TGTGCCAGGGCCGGGACTAGCGGCACAGATACGCAGTATTTT.

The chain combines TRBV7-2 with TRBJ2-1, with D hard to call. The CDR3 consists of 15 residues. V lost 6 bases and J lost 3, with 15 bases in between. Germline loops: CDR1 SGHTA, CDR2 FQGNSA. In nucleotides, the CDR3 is TGTGCCAGCAGTGATCTCGGTCATAGCTACAATGAGCAGTTCTTC. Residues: CASSDLGHSYNEQFF.